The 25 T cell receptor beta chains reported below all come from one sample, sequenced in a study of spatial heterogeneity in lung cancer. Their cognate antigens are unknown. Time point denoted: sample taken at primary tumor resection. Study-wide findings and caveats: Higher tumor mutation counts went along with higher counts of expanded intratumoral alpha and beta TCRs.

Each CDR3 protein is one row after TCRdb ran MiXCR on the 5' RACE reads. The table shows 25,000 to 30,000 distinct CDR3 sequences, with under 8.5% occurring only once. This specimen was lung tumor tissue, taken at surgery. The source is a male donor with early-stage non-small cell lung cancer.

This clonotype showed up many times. The CDR3 is CASSFRLAGVNEQFF. For the CDR3, the DNA is TGTGCCAGCAGCTTTAGACTAGCGGGGGTCAATGAGCAGTTCTTC. The chain employs TRBV11-3 and TRBJ2-1; TRBD2 aligns across 12 bases. Germline V gene lookup returns CDR1 SGHNT and CDR2 YENEEA. The CDR3 runs to 15 residues. J lost 6 bases, V lost 3 bases, and 3 bases had no gene match.

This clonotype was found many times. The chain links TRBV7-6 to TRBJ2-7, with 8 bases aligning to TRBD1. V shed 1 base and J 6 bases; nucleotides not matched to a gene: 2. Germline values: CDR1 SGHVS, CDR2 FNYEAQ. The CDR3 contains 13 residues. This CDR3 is CASSLEQGGEQYF. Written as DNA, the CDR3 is TGTGCCAGCAGCTTAGAACAGGGGGGCGAGCAGTACTTC.

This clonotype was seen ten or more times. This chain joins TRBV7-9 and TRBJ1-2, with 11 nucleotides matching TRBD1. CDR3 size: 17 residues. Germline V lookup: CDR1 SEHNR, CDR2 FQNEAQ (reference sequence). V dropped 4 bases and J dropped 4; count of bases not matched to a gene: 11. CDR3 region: CASSYPYDGTGGYGYTF. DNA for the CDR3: TGTGCCAGCAGCTACCCCTATGACGGGACAGGGGGCTATGGCTACACCTTC.

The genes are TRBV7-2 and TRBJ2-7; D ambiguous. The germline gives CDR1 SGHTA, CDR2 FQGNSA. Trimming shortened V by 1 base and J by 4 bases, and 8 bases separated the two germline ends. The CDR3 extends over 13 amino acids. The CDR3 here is CASSLVEQYEQYF. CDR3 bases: TGTGCCAGCAGCTTAGTTGAACAGTACGAGCAGTACTTC.

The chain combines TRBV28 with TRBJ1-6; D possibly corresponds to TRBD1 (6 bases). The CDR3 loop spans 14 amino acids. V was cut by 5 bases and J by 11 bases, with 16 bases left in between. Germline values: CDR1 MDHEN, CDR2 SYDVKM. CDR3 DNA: TGTGCCAGCAGTCCGACAGGTCCCACGGCACCCCTCCACTTT. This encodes CASSPTGPTAPLHF. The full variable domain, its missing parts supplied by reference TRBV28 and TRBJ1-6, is DVKVTQSSRYLVKRTGEKVFLECVQDMDHENMFWYRQDPGLGLRLIYFSYDVKMKEKGDIPEGYSVSREKKERFSLILESASTNQTSMYLCASSPTGPTAPLHFGNGTRLTVT.

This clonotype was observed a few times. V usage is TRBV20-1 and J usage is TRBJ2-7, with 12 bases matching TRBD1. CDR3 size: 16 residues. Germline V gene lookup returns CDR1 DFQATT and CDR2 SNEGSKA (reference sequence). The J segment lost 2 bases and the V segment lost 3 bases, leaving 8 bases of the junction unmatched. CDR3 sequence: CSASGDRGRKAYEQYF. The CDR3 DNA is TGCAGTGCTAGTGGGGACAGGGGGCGAAAGGCCTACGAGCAGTACTTC.

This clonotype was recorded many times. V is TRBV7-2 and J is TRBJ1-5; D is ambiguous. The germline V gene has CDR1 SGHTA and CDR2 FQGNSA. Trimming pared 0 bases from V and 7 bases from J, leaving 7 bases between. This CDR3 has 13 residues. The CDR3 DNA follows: TGTGCCAGCAGCTTAGCTTCGGAACAGCCCCAGCATTTT. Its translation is CASSLASEQPQHF.

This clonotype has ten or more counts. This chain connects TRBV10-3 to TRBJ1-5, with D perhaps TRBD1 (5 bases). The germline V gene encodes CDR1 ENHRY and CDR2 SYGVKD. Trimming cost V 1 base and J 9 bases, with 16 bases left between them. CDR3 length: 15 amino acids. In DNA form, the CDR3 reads TGTGCCATCAGTGAGTTGGGACTCACTGACTCGCCCCAGCATTTT. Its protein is CAISELGLTDSPQHF.

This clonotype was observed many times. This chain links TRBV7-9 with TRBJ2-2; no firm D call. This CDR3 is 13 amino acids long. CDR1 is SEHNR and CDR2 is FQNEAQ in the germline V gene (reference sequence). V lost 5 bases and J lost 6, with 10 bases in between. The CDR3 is CASSPTIAGELFF. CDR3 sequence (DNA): TGTGCCAGCAGCCCGACGATCGCCGGGGAGCTGTTTTTT.

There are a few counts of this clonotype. The CDR3 DNA reads TGTGCCAGCAGCGTTCAGGGGAATGAAAAACTGTTTTTT. Translation gives CASSVQGNEKLFF. The rearrangement links TRBV7-8 to TRBJ1-4; a weak D match, TRBD1 (6 bases). Looked up from germline, CDR1 is SGHVS and CDR2 is FQNEAQ. The CDR3 runs to 13 residues. V lost 5 bases and J lost 5, with 9 bases in between.

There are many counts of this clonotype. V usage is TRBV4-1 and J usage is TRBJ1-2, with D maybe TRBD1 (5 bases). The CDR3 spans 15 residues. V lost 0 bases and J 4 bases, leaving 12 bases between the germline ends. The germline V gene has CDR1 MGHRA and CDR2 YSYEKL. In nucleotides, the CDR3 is TGCGCCAGCAGCCAAGATCCAGGACACCGCTATGGCTACACCTTC. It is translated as CASSQDPGHRYGYTF.

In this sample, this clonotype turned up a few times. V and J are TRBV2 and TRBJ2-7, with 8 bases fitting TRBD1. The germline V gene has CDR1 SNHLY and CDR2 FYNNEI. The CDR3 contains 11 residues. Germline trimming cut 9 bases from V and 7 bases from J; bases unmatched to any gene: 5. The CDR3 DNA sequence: TGTGCCAGTCAGGGGGCGGTTGAGCAGTACTTC. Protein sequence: CASQGAVEQYF.

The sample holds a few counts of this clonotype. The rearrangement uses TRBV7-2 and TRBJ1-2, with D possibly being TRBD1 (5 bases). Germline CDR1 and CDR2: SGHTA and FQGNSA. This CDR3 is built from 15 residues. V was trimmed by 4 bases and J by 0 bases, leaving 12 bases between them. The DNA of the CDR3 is TGTGCCAGCAGCTCTGACAGAAACCCTAACTATGGCTACACCTTC. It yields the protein CASSSDRNPNYGYTF.

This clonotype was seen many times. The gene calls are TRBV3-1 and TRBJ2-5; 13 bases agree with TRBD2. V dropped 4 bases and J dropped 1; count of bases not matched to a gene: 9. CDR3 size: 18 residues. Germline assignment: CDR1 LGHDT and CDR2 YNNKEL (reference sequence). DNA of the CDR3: TGTGCCAGCAGCCGCAGACGGACTAGCGGGGGTTCCCAAGAGACCCAGTACTTC. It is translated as CASSRRRTSGGSQETQYF.

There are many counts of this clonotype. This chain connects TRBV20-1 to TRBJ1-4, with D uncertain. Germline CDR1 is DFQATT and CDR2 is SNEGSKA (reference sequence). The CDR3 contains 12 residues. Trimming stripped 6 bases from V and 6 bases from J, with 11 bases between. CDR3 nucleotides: TGCAGTGCCCACCCGACCTATGAAAAACTGTTTTTT. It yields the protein CSAHPTYEKLFF.

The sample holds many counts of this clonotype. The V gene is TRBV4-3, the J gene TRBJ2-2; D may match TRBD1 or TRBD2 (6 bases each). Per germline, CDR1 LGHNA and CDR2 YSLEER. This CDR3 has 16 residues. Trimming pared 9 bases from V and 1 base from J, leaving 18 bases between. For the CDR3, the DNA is TGCGCCAGTTCATACGGGGGCGCTCTGAACACCGGGGAGCTGTTTTTT. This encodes CASSYGGALNTGELFF.

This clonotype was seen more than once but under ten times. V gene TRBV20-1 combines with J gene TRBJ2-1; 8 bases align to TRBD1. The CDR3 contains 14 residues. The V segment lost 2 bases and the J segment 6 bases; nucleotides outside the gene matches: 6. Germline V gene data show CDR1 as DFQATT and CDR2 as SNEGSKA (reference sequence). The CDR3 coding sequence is TGCAGTGCTAGATGGGCGGGACAGGTCAATGAGCAGTTCTTC. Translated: CSARWAGQVNEQFF.

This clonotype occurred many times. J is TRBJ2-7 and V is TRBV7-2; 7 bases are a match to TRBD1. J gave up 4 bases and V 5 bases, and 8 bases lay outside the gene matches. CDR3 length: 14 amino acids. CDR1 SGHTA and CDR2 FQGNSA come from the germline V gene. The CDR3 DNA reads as TGTGCCAGCAGCCCCGGGACAGCGAATTACGAGCAGTACTTC. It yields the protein CASSPGTANYEQYF.

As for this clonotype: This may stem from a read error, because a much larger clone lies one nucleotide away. In DNA form, the CDR3 reads TGTGCCAGCAGTTTTGGGGGAGCCGAGCAGTGCTTC. Its translation: CASSFGGAEQCF. The chain links TRBV12-3 or TRBV12-4 to TRBJ2-7; TRBD1 or TRBD2 may be the D gene (5 bases each). The CDR3 is made up of 12 amino acids.

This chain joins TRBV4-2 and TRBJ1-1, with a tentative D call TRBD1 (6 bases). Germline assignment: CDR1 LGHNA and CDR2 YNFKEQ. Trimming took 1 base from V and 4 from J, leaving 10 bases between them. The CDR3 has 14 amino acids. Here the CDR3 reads CASSQGSRGTEAFF. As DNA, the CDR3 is TGTGCCAGCAGCCAAGGGAGCAGGGGCACTGAAGCTTTCTTT.

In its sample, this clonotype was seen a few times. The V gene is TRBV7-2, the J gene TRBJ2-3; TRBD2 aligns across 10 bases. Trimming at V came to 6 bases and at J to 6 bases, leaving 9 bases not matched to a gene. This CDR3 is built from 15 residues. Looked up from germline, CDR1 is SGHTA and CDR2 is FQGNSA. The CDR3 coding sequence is TGTGCCAGCAGACTCACTAGCGGGGCTTGGGATACGCAGTATTTT. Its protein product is CASRLTSGAWDTQYF.

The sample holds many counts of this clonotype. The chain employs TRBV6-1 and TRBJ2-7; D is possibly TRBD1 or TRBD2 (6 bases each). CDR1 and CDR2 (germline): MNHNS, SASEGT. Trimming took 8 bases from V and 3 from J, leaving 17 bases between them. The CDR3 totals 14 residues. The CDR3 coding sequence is TGTGCCAGCTTGGGGGGCTACCGCCTCTACGAGCAGTACTTC. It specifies CASLGGYRLYEQYF.

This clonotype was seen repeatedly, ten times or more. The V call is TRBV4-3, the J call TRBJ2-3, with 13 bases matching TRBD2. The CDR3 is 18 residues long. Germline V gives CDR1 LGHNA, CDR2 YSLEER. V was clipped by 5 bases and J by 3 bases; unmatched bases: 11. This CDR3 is CASSTSGGALRGTDTQYF. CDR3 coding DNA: TGCGCCAGCAGCACTAGCGGGGGGGCCCTCCGGGGAACAGATACGCAGTATTTT.

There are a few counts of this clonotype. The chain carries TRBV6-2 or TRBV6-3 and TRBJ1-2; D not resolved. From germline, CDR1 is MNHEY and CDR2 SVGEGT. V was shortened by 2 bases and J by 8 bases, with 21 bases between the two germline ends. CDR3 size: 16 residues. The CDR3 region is CASSYPLGSGSQGYTF. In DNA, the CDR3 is TGTGCCAGCAGTTACCCTCTCGGAAGTGGGAGTCAAGGCTACACCTTC.

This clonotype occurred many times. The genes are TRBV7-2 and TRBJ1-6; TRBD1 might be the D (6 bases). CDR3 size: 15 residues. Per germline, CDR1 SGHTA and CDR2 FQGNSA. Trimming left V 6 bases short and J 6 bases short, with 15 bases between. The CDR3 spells CASSRRTASNSPLHF. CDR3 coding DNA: TGTGCCAGCAGTAGGAGGACAGCCTCTAATTCACCCCTCCACTTT.